The 6 T cell receptor beta chains in this list originate from one sample, sequenced in a study of T cells after posttransplantation cyclophosphamide. Clones were sequenced by immunoSEQ multiplex PCR, and TCRdb holds only the in-frame ones, with some missing. The sample holds roughly 49,000 clones, and no clone turns up only once. The specimen was PBMCs. The receptors stem from a man in his forties or fifties in good health, CMV-negative, and a related stem cell transplant donor.

The chain links TRBV27 to TRBJ2-5; D is perhaps TRBD2 (6 bases). The DNA end lines up better with TRBJ2-7; the J call may be wrong. Germline V gives CDR1 MNHEY, CDR2 SMNVEV (reference sequence). The CDR3 sequence is 13 residues long. In DNA form, the CDR3 reads TGTGCCAGCAGTTTATCGGAGGGCTACGAGCAGTACTTC. Translating gives CASSLSEGYEQYF.

This clone came up many times. J is TRBJ2-2 and V is TRBV20-1, with D perhaps matching TRBD2 (5 bases). The V gene's germline CDR1 is DFQATT and CDR2 SNEGSKA (reference sequence). The CDR3 consists of 11 residues. Trimming pared 3 bases from V and 6 bases from J, leaving 5 bases between. The CDR3, as DNA: TGCAGTGCTAGCGGGGCCGGGGAGCTGTTTTTT. Protein product: CSASGAGELFF.

This clone was found many times. This chain connects TRBV7-9 to TRBJ1-2, with 10 positions matching TRBD1. V lost 6 bases to trimming and J lost 8 bases; unmatched junction nucleotides: 9. Germline V gives CDR1 SEHNR, CDR2 FQNEAQ (reference sequence). This CDR3 is built from 14 residues. The DNA for the CDR3 is TGTGCCAGCAGTTCGGGACAGGGGATGAACGGCTACACCTTC. This codes for CASSSGQGMNGYTF.

The sample holds many counts of this clone. The chain links TRBV29-1 to TRBJ2-1; 9 bases map to TRBD2. Looked up from germline, CDR1 is SQVTM and CDR2 is ANQGSEA. The length of the CDR3 is 14 residues. V lost 2 bases to trimming and J lost 9 bases; unmatched junction nucleotides: 8. The CDR3 region has the DNA TGCAGCGTTGAATCCGGGCGGGGGGGGATTGAGCAGTTCTTC. This gives the protein CSVESGRGGIEQFF.

Many counts were recorded for this clone. V gene TRBV27 combines with J gene TRBJ1-1; 9 positions agree with TRBD1. CDR3 length: 14 residues. Germline CDR1 and CDR2: MNHEY and SMNVEV (reference sequence). Trimming removed 3 bases from V and 1 base from J; junction bases left unmatched: 0. CDR3 nucleotides: TGTGCCAGCAGTTTGGACAGGGGGAACACTGAAGCTTTCTTT. Translated, it gives CASSLDRGNTEAFF.

This clone was detected ten times or more. This sequence joins TRBV29-1 and TRBJ2-6; maybe TRBD1 (5 bases). The germline V gene encodes CDR1 SQVTM and CDR2 ANQGSEA. The CDR3 is 16 amino acids. V gave up 4 bases and J gave up 2 bases, with 15 bases separating them. The CDR3 DNA follows: TGCAGCGTTGTAACGCAGGGATCCGCTGGGGCCAACGTCCTGACTTTC. Amino acid sequence: CSVVTQGSAGANVLTF.